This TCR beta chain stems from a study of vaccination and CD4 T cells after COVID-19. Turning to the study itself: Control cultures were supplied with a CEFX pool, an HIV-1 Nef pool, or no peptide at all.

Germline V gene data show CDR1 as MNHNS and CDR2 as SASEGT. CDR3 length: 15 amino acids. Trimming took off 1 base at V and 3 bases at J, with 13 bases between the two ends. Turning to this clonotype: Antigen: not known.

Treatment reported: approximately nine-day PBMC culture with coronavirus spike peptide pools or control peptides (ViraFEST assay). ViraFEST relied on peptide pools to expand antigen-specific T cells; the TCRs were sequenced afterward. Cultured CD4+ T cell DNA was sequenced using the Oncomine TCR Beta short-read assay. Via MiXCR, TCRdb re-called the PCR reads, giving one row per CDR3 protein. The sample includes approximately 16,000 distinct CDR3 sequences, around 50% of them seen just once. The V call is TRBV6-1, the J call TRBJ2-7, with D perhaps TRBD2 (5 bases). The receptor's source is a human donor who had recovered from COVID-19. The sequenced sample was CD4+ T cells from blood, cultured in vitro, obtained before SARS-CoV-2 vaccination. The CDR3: CASSEVVTGNYEQYF. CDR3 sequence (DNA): TGTGCCAGCAGTGAAGTGGTCACGGGGAACTACGAGCAGTACTTC.